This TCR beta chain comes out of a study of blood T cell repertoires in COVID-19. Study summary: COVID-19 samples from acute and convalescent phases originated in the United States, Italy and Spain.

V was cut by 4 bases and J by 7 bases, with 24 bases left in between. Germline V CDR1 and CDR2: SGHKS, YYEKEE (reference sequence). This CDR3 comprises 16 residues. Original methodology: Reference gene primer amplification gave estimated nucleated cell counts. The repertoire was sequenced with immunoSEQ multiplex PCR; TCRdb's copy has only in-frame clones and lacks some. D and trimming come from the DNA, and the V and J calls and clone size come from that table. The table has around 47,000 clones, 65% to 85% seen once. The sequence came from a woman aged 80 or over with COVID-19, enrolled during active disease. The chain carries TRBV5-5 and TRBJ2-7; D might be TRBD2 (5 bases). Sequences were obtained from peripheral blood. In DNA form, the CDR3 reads TGTGCCAGCAGCCCCGGACGGGATCCCCAATCGTGGGAGCAGTACTTC. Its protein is CASSPGRDPQSWEQYF.